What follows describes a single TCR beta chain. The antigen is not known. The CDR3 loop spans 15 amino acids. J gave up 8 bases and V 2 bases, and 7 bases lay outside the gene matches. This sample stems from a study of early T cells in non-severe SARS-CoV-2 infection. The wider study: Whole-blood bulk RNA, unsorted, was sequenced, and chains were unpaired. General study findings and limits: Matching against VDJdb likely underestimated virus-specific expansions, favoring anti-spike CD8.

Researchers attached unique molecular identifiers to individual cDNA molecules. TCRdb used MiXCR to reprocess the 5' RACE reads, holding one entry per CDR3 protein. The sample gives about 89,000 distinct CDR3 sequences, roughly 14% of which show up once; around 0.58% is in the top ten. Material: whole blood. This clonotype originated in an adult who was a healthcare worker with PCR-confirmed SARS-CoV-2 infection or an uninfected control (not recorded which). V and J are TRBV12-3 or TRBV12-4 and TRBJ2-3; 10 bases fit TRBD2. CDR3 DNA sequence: TGTGCCAGCAGTTTACTAGCGGGGGAGGTTGGTACGCAGTATTTT. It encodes CASSLLAGEVGTQYF.